These T cell receptor beta chains were read from a single sample in a study of CD8 T cells in ankylosing spondylitis. MiXCR, applied by TCRdb to the 5' RACE reads, yields one record per CDR3 protein. The sample contains around 430,000 distinct CDR3 sequences, about a sixth of which appear only once. What was sequenced was blood, either unsorted or a sorted T cell fraction (not recorded which). The receptor set was obtained from a male donor with ankylosing spondylitis. The CDR3 runs from the conserved cysteine through the conserved F or W. The D gene is left open where the match is weak. Clone sizes are given selectively: once, few, many, or a class where the clone is expanded.

J gene	D gene	clone size	V gene	CDR3 protein	CDR3 DNA
TRBJ1-1	-	many	TRBV5-1	CASSLVRGLTEAFF	TGCGCCAGCAGCTTGGTTCGGGGCCTAACTGAAGCTTTCTTT
TRBJ1-4	-	few	TRBV5-1	CASSLAGDNEKLFF	TGCGCCAGCAGCTTGGCAGGGGATAATGAAAAACTGTTTTTT
TRBJ2-1	-	-	TRBV5-5	CASSPVSYTLYNEQFF	TGTGCCAGCAGCCCGGTTAGTTACACCCTTTACAATGAGCAGTTCTTC
TRBJ2-1	-	-	TRBV7-2	CASSLDARPSIEQFF	TGTGCCAGCAGCTTAGACGCGCGGCCTAGTATTGAGCAGTTCTTC
TRBJ2-2	TRBD2	-	TRBV7-2	CASSGGLAGGWTGELFF	TGTGCCAGCAGCGGGGGACTAGCGGGAGGTTGGACCGGGGAGCTGTTTTTT
TRBJ2-3	-	few	TRBV20-1	CSAGRLSGTDTQYF	TGCAGTGCTGGCAGACTCAGCGGGACAGATACGCAGTATTTT
TRBJ2-2	TRBD2	-	TRBV5-1	CASSLVASGMSTGELFF	TGCGCCAGCAGCTTGGTGGCTAGCGGGATGTCTACCGGGGAGCTGTTTTTT
TRBJ1-2	-	-	TRBV28	CASSLKVGGYTF	TGTGCCAGCAGTTTAAAGGTCGGGGGCTACACCTTC
TRBJ2-2	-	once	TRBV9	CASSVEGGTNTGELFF	TGTGCCAGCAGCGTAGAGGGGGGGACGAACACCGGGGAGCTGTTTTTT
TRBJ2-7	TRBD2	-	TRBV7-2	CASRIDSGSNYEQYF	TGTGCCAGCAGAATAGATAGCGGGAGTAATTACGAGCAGTACTTC
TRBJ1-6	-	many	TRBV2	CASSLQPSGSPLHF	TGTGCCAGCAGCCTTCAACCTAGTGGGTCACCCCTCCACTTT
TRBJ1-5	-	many	TRBV28	CASSSPRGQGNQPQHF	TGTGCCAGCAGTTCCCCCCGCGGGCAGGGAAACCAGCCCCAGCATTTT
TRBJ1-4	TRBD1	-	TRBV5-5	CASTVIGQGEKLFF	TGTGCCAGCACCGTGATCGGACAGGGTGAAAAACTGTTTTTT
TRBJ2-5	TRBD1	many	TRBV5-1	CASSLDRGPTRQETQYF	TGCGCCAGCAGCCTGGACAGGGGGCCTACCCGCCAAGAGACCCAGTACTTC
TRBJ1-6	-	few	TRBV14	CASSQVATLNSPLHF	TGTGCCAGCAGCCAAGTGGCGACTCTGAATTCACCCCTCCACTTT
TRBJ2-5	-	-	TRBV20-1	CSARDFRGMETQYF	TGCAGTGCTAGAGATTTTCGGGGGATGGAGACCCAGTACTTC
TRBJ1-1	-	-	TRBV7-9	CASSLSPADTEAFF	TGTGCCAGCAGCTTATCCCCGGCGGACACTGAAGCTTTCTTT
TRBJ2-1	-	many	TRBV24-1	CATSDPPPLEQFF	TGTGCCACCAGTGACCCCCCTCCTCTTGAGCAGTTCTTC
TRBJ2-7	TRBD1	few	TRBV10-3	CAISELSQGVSYEQYF	TGTGCCATCAGTGAGTTATCACAGGGGGTTTCCTACGAGCAGTACTTC
TRBJ1-1	-	few	TRBV20-1	CSAPQQGRTEAFF	TGCAGTGCTCCTCAACAGGGTCGAACTGAAGCTTTCTTT
TRBJ1-2	-	-	TRBV19	CASSIGPERVYGYTF	TGTGCCAGTAGTATTGGTCCCGAGAGGGTCTATGGCTACACCTTC
TRBJ2-3	-	-	TRBV7-8	CASSPDSKGGTDTQYF	TGTGCCAGCAGTCCGGACAGTAAGGGTGGTACAGATACGCAGTATTTT
TRBJ2-3	TRBD2	many	TRBV4-2	CASSQDRGKASGSLTDTQYF	TGTGCCAGCAGCCAAGACAGGGGGAAAGCTAGCGGGAGCCTCACAGATACGCAGTATTTT
TRBJ1-1	TRBD1	few	TRBV10-3	CAISPGQGGFSPTEAFF	TGTGCCATCAGTCCGGGACAGGGCGGTTTTTCCCCCACTGAAGCTTTCTTT
TRBJ2-7	-	-	TRBV15	CATSRDRRSYEQYF	TGTGCCACCAGCAGAGATCGCAGATCCTACGAGCAGTACTTC
TRBJ2-3	-	few	TRBV20-1	CSAKTSPGPGADTQYF	TGCAGTGCTAAAACCTCCCCGGGGCCAGGGGCAGATACGCAGTATTTT
TRBJ1-4	-	-	TRBV20-1	CSASRVRRTGTWDEKLFF	TGCAGTGCTAGCCGAGTACGTAGAACCGGGACTTGGGATGAAAAACTGTTTTTT
TRBJ2-3	TRBD2	-	TRBV5-6	CASSLFSGGPMGEYF	TGTGCCAGCAGCTTGTTCAGCGGGGGGCCCATGGGGGAGTATTTT
TRBJ2-3	TRBD2	-	TRBV20-1	CSARGKGLAGTDTQYF	TGCAGTGCTAGAGGGAAGGGACTAGCCGGAACAGATACGCAGTATTTT
TRBJ2-2	-	-	TRBV6-1	CASSITGRGELFF	TGTGCCAGCAGCATAACGGGGAGGGGGGAGCTGTTTTTT
TRBJ1-1	TRBD1	-	TRBV3-1	CASSPMTGGSEAFF	TGTGCCAGCAGCCCAATGACAGGGGGATCTGAAGCTTTCTTT
TRBJ1-5	-	few	TRBV5-1	CASSLLGREGQPQHF	TGCGCCAGCAGCTTGCTGGGCAGGGAGGGTCAGCCCCAGCATTTT
TRBJ1-1	-	-	TRBV7-8	CASRGAQDTEAFF	TGTGCCAGCAGGGGGGCACAGGACACTGAAGCTTTCTTT
TRBJ2-5	-	few	TRBV7-2	CASSLRLGTQETQYF	TGTGCCAGCAGCTTACGACTCGGGACGCAGGAGACCCAGTACTTC
TRBJ1-2	-	few	TRBV20-1	CSAPPRVSYYGYTF	TGCAGTGCTCCGCCCCGCGTCTCCTACTATGGCTACACCTTC
TRBJ1-6	-	few	TRBV11-2	CASSLVQQNSPLHF	TGTGCCAGCAGCTTAGTACAGCAAAATTCACCCCTCCACTTT
TRBJ2-1	TRBD2	-	TRBV5-1	CASSSGTSANEQFF	TGCGCCAGCAGCTCCGGGACTAGTGCCAATGAGCAGTTCTTC
TRBJ1-5	-	-	TRBV6-5	CASSYEGGSNQPQHF	TGTGCCAGCAGTTACGAGGGTGGGAGCAATCAGCCCCAGCATTTT
TRBJ2-5	TRBD2	few	TRBV13	CASSLQLAGKETQYF	TGTGCCAGCAGCCTTCAACTAGCGGGGAAAGAGACCCAGTACTTC
TRBJ1-6	-	few	TRBV5-1	CASHTGGDSPLHF	TGCGCCAGCCATACCGGAGGAGATTCACCCCTCCACTTT
TRBJ2-3	TRBD2	many	TRBV24-1	CATSDHGLAGYSDTQYF	TGTGCCACCAGTGACCACGGACTAGCGGGATACTCCGATACGCAGTATTTT
TRBJ1-1	-	once	TRBV5-1	CASSPAQEGNTEAFF	TGCGCCAGCAGCCCCGCGCAGGAGGGGAACACTGAAGCTTTCTTT
TRBJ2-1	TRBD2	many	TRBV6-2/TRBV6-3	CASSFQGVTSGRTHEQFF	TGTGCCAGCAGTTTCCAAGGCGTCACTAGCGGGAGGACCCATGAGCAGTTCTTC
TRBJ2-2	TRBD2	-	TRBV2	CASSALTAGVSSGELFF	TGTGCCAGCAGTGCACTGACAGCGGGAGTGAGCTCCGGGGAGCTGTTTTTT
TRBJ2-1	TRBD2	many	TRBV29-1	CSVEGSGRNYNEQFF	TGCAGCGTTGAGGGTAGCGGGAGAAACTACAATGAGCAGTTCTTC
TRBJ2-5	TRBD2	many	TRBV20-1	CSAEPGTSRETQYF	TGCAGTGCAGAGCCCGGGACTAGCAGAGAGACCCAGTACTTC
TRBJ2-1	TRBD1	few	TRBV6-5	CASSYDRGVTYNEQFF	TGTGCCAGCAGCTACGACAGGGGGGTTACCTACAATGAGCAGTTCTTC
TRBJ2-7	TRBD1	-	TRBV4-3	CASSQGQGMGEQYF	TGCGCCAGCAGCCAGGGACAGGGGATGGGCGAGCAGTACTTC
TRBJ2-3	TRBD2	many	TRBV4-2	CASSQDLSGVTDTQYF	TGTGCCAGCAGCCAAGATTTAAGCGGGGTCACAGATACGCAGTATTTT
TRBJ2-1	-	few	TRBV5-1	CASSLALNVYNEQFF	TGCGCCAGCAGCTTGGCGCTGAACGTATACAATGAGCAGTTCTTC
TRBJ2-2	-	-	TRBV7-6	CASSLVQGTGELFF	TGTGCCAGCAGCTTAGTACAGGGCACCGGGGAGCTGTTTTTT
TRBJ2-7	-	-	TRBV7-2	CASSPSGGGYGEQYF	TGTGCCAGCAGCCCCTCCGGCGGGGGCTACGGCGAGCAGTACTTC
TRBJ1-1	-	-	TRBV6-1	CASRRSRGLGTEAFF	TGTGCCAGCAGGAGGTCGCGGGGGCTGGGCACTGAAGCTTTCTTT
TRBJ1-2	-	few	TRBV6-5	CASSYSTLTGLGYTF	TGTGCCAGCAGTTACTCGACTTTAACAGGGTTGGGCTACACCTTC
TRBJ2-1	-	many	TRBV4-2	CASSQVRFDAISNEQFF	TGTGCCAGCAGCCAAGTTAGGTTTGACGCTATATCCAATGAGCAGTTCTTC
TRBJ2-5	-	few	TRBV11-2	CASSRQLNQETQYF	TGTGCCAGCAGCAGACAGCTGAACCAAGAGACCCAGTACTTC